These 8 T cell receptor beta chains originate from one sample sequenced in a study of blood T cell repertoires in COVID-19. Produced via immunoSEQ multiplex PCR; TCRdb's table is partial and in-frame only. The sample has approximately 170,000 clones, approximately 85% seen once. Sequenced: peripheral blood. The receptor source for this set is a man at least 80 years old with COVID-19, enrolled during active disease.

V gene TRBV19 combines with J gene TRBJ1-5; D perhaps matches TRBD1 (6 bases). CDR3 length equals 14 residues. The V end was cut by 6 bases, the J end by 12 bases, with 21 bases between. Germline CDR1 LNHDA, CDR2 SQIVND (reference sequence). In DNA form, the CDR3 reads TGTGCCAGTAGACAAAGATCCTCCAAAGGGGGCCAGCATTTT. Its translation: CASRQRSSKGGQHF.

The rearrangement links TRBV6-1 to TRBJ1-4; D not certain. Trimming pared 2 bases from V and 4 bases from J, leaving 8 bases between. In germline, CDR1 is MNHNS, CDR2 SASEGT. This CDR3 has 14 amino acids. The CDR3 sequence is CASSESTYNEKLFF. The DNA of the CDR3 is TGTGCCAGCAGTGAAAGTACTTATAATGAAAAACTGTTTTTT.

The rearrangement joins TRBV5-4 to TRBJ1-1; the D is unclear. The CDR3 spans 13 residues. Germline CDR1 reads SGHNT; CDR2 reads YYREEE (reference sequence). V lost 4 bases to trimming and J lost 2 bases, with 9 bases between them. The CDR3 spells CASSINKNTEAFF. CDR3 nucleotides: TGTGCCAGCAGCATCAACAAAAACACTGAAGCTTTCTTT.

This clone was found once. V is TRBV5-4 and J is TRBJ1-1, with D perhaps matching TRBD1 (6 bases). This CDR3 region has 16 residues. The V end lost 4 bases, the J end lost 4 bases, and 20 bases lay between the germline ends. Germline loops: CDR1 SGHNT, CDR2 YYREEE (reference sequence). DNA of the CDR3: TGTGCCAGCAGCCCGGGAAAATTGGGGGCGGCCACTGAAGCTTTCTTT. It codes for CASSPGKLGAATEAFF.

The chain joins TRBV9 to TRBJ2-5; D not certain. Trimming pared 4 bases from V and 3 bases from J, leaving 10 bases between. Germline-derived CDR1 and CDR2 are SGDLS and YYNGEE. The CDR3 has 13 amino acids. CDR3 sequence reads: CASSPRPEETQYF. CDR3 nucleotide sequence: TGTGCCAGCAGCCCGAGGCCTGAAGAGACCCAGTACTTC.

This clone was seen a single time. The chain is built from TRBV28 and TRBJ1-5; 7 nucleotides line up with TRBD1. Germline loops: CDR1 MDHEN, CDR2 SYDVKM. This CDR3 contains 13 residues. The V gene end was trimmed by 8 bases and the J gene end by 8 bases; junction bases not matched to a gene: 9. CDR3 nucleotide sequence: TGTGCCAGCGGGCGGGACAGAAAAAAGCCCCAGCATTTT. Translating it yields CASGRDRKKPQHF.

This clone was seen a single time. The CDR3 region has the DNA TGTGCCAGCAGCGGAACAGGGCGCAACTATGGCTACACCTTC. Translation gives CASSGTGRNYGYTF. The chain joins TRBV7-8 to TRBJ1-2; tentative D call: TRBD1 (6 bases). Germline assignment: CDR1 SGHVS and CDR2 FQNEAQ. V gave up 5 bases and J gave up 2 bases, with 12 bases separating them. The CDR3 is 14 amino acids.

This chain links TRBV10-3 with TRBJ1-5; D perhaps matches TRBD1 (6 bases). The V end was cut by 3 bases, the J end by 6 bases, with 12 bases between. The CDR3 covers 14 residues. The V gene's germline CDR1 is ENHRY and CDR2 SYGVKD. The CDR3 reads CAISDWGPGQPQHF. The CDR3 nucleotides are TGTGCCATCAGTGATTGGGGGCCCGGTCAGCCCCAGCATTTT.